The 24 T cell receptor beta chains below come from one sample, sequenced in a study of blood T cell repertoires in COVID-19. Profiling relied on immunoSEQ multiplex PCR, and the TCRdb table lists in-frame clones only, not all of them. The data hold some 180,000 clones, with roughly four fifths observed a single time. Material for sequencing was peripheral blood. The receptors originated from a human donor in a cohort sampled during active COVID-19.

CDR3 sequence (DNA): TGTGCCAGCAGTTTATCGGGGGGGCATCCTTCCTACGAGCAGTACTTC. Translated, it gives CASSLSGGHPSYEQYF. This chain joins TRBV27 and TRBJ2-7; maybe TRBD2 (7 bases). CDR1 is MNHEY and CDR2 is SMNVEV in the germline V gene (reference sequence). Trimming pared 0 bases from V and 1 base from J, leaving 13 bases between. CDR3 length: 16 residues.

J is TRBJ1-2 and V is TRBV5-6; D may be TRBD1 (5 bases). V gave up 1 base and J gave up 4 bases, with 14 bases separating them. This CDR3 contains 15 residues. CDR1 and CDR2 from the germline V gene are SGHDT and YYEEEE. The CDR3 DNA reads TGTGCCAGCAGCTTGCCCGTCACAGGCCTCTATGGCTACACCTTC. Translated: CASSLPVTGLYGYTF.

The rearrangement links TRBV2 to TRBJ1-5; 10 bases align to TRBD1. The CDR3 sequence is 17 residues long. Trimming at V came to 7 bases and at J to 0 bases, leaving 9 bases not matched to a gene. Germline CDR1 reads SNHLY; CDR2 reads FYNNEI. CDR3 nucleotides: TGTGCCAGCACTGGGACAGGGGCCATACTTAGCAATCAGCCCCAGCATTTT. It encodes CASTGTGAILSNQPQHF. Full variable domain (rest looked up from reference TRBV2 and TRBJ1-5): EPEVTQTPSHQVTQMGQEVILRCVPISNHLYFYWYRQILGQKVEFLVSFYNNEISEKSEIFDDQFSVERPDGSNFTLKIRSTKLEDSAMYFCASTGTGAILSNQPQHFGDGTRLSIL.

The chain uses TRBV2 and TRBJ2-2, with 8 bases matching TRBD2. Germline trimming cut 6 bases from V and 6 bases from J; bases unmatched to any gene: 9. The CDR3 is 15 residues long. The germline CDR1 and CDR2 sequences are SNHLY and FYNNEI. The CDR3 nucleotides read TGTGCCAGCAGCGTCGGACTAGCTTCATCCGGGGAGCTGTTTTTT. Encoded protein: CASSVGLASSGELFF.

This rearrangement joins TRBV10-3 to TRBJ2-3; 9 nucleotides line up with TRBD1. V lost 3 bases to trimming and J lost 0 bases; unmatched junction nucleotides: 10. The germline V gene encodes CDR1 ENHRY and CDR2 SYGVKD. This CDR3 comprises 18 residues. The CDR3 spells CAISDPDRTGESTDTQYF. CDR3 nucleotide sequence: TGTGCCATCAGTGACCCAGACAGGACAGGGGAAAGCACAGATACGCAGTATTTT.

The chain employs TRBV12-5 and TRBJ2-3, with 11 bases lining up with TRBD2. Trimming removed 5 bases from V and 1 base from J; junction bases left unmatched: 20. Germline-derived CDR1 and CDR2 are LGHNT and FRNRAP. The CDR3 length is 21 residues. This CDR3 reads CASGRESSGGLTLWGTDTQYF. Here the CDR3 DNA reads TGTGCTAGTGGTCGGGAGTCTAGCGGGGGGCTGACGCTATGGGGCACAGATACGCAGTATTTT.

In DNA form, the CDR3 reads TGTGCCAGCAGCCTAACGCAGGGGGCGGGTGGCTACACCTTC. Translating gives CASSLTQGAGGYTF. The chain combines TRBV13 with TRBJ1-2; 8 nucleotides line up with TRBD1. This CDR3 has 14 residues. From germline, CDR1 is PRHDT and CDR2 FYEKMQ (reference sequence). After removal of 5 bases from V and 7 bases from J, the junction contained 9 bases not matched to a gene.

The V gene is TRBV5-1, the J gene TRBJ2-1; 10 nucleotides match TRBD2. Germline assignment: CDR1 SGHRS and CDR2 YFSETQ. This CDR3 has 17 amino acids. Germline trimming cut 0 bases from V and 0 bases from J; bases unmatched to any gene: 3. CDR3 region: CASSLGTSGHSYNEQFF. The CDR3 DNA follows: TGCGCCAGCAGCTTGGGGACTAGCGGACACTCCTACAATGAGCAGTTCTTC. The full variable domain, with the rest looked up from reference TRBV5-1 and TRBJ2-1, is KAGVTQTPRYLIKTRGQQVTLSCSPISGHRSVSWYQQTPGQGLQFLFEYFSETQRNKGNFPGRFSGRQFSNSRSEMNVSTLELGDSALYLCASSLGTSGHSYNEQFFGPGTRLTVL.

Note on this clone: The same CDR3 arises from other DNA sequences in this sample as well. The chain combines TRBV12-3 or TRBV12-4 with TRBJ1-2; D is undetermined. The CDR3 length is 11 residues. V was cut by 5 bases and J by 7 bases, with 8 bases left in between. CDR3 in DNA: TGTGCCAGCAGTCTGGGGAGTGGCTACACCTTC. It is translated as CASSLGSGYTF.

This chain links TRBV7-2 with TRBJ1-5, with D possibly matching TRBD1 (5 bases). The CDR3 sequence is 14 residues long. V lost 2 bases to trimming and J lost 5 bases, with 10 bases between them. The V gene's germline CDR1 is SGHTA and CDR2 FQGNSA. The CDR3 nucleotides read TGTGCCAGCAGCTTAAAAGCAGGGCATCAGCCCCAGCATTTT. Translated: CASSLKAGHQPQHF.

This chain links TRBV9 with TRBJ2-3; 16 nucleotides align to TRBD2. In germline, CDR1 is SGDLS, CDR2 YYNGEE. Unmatched junction bases numbered 4, after V lost 7 bases and J lost 2 bases. The CDR3 runs to 16 residues. The CDR3 loop reads CASAGLAGGTTDTQYF. CDR3 bases: TGTGCCAGCGCGGGACTAGCGGGGGGGACCACAGATACGCAGTATTTT.

The chain links TRBV7-9 to TRBJ2-5; 9 nucleotides agree with TRBD2. Trimming removed 5 bases from V and 3 bases from J; junction bases left unmatched: 4. Germline V lookup: CDR1 SEHNR, CDR2 FQNEAQ (reference sequence). The CDR3 is 14 residues long. The CDR3 DNA reads as TGTGCCAGCAGCAAACGGACTAGCGAAGAGACCCAGTACTTC. Translated: CASSKRTSEETQYF.

This chain connects TRBV27 to TRBJ1-5, with 10 bases identical to TRBD1. The germline CDR1 and CDR2 sequences are MNHEY and SMNVEV (reference sequence). This CDR3 region has 14 residues. V lost 3 bases and J lost 7; bases outside the gene matches: 3. The CDR3 DNA follows: TGTGCCAGCAGTTTGACAGGGGGCGGCCAGCCCCAGCATTTT. Translation gives CASSLTGGGQPQHF.

This rearrangement joins TRBV6-1 to TRBJ2-7, with D perhaps matching TRBD2 (6 bases). This CDR3 contains 14 residues. Germline V gives CDR1 MNHNS, CDR2 SASEGT. The V and J ends lost 3 bases and 1 base respectively, with 10 bases between them. In DNA, the CDR3 is TGTGCCAGCAGTGATTCGGGGGTTTCCTACGAGCAGTACTTC. Translation: CASSDSGVSYEQYF.

This clone has just one count. The genes are TRBV14 and TRBJ2-3; 9 nucleotides align to TRBD2. With V trimmed by 3 bases and J by 6 bases, 22 bases remained unmatched. From germline, CDR1 is SGHDN and CDR2 FVKESK. CDR3 size: 20 residues. The chain's CDR3 is CASSHLKGRGGPRALDTQYF. In DNA, the CDR3 is TGTGCCAGCAGCCACCTCAAGGGGCGGGGGGGACCCCGAGCGTTGGATACGCAGTATTTT.

The sample holds a few counts of this clone. This rearrangement joins TRBV14 to TRBJ2-7; 7 nucleotides align to TRBD1. V was clipped by 4 bases and J by 1 base; unmatched bases: 4. The CDR3 consists of 14 residues. From germline, CDR1 is SGHDN and CDR2 FVKESK. Here the CDR3 DNA reads TGTGCCAGCAGCCCCTGGGACAGTTCCTACGAGCAGTACTTC. Translation: CASSPWDSSYEQYF.

This chain connects TRBV5-8 to TRBJ1-1, with D unclear. The CDR3 totals 13 residues. V lost 0 bases to trimming and J lost 4 bases, with 7 bases between them. Per germline, CDR1 SGHTS and CDR2 YDEGEE. Written as DNA, the CDR3 is TGTGCCAGCAGCTTGGCAGGAAGCACTGAAGCTTTCTTT. It translates to CASSLAGSTEAFF.

The rearrangement uses TRBV7-8 and TRBJ2-7; D unresolved. The germline CDR1 and CDR2 sequences are SGHVS and FQNEAQ. The CDR3 totals 13 residues. The ends were cut back, 4 bases at V and 1 base at J, with 8 bases in the middle. In DNA, the CDR3 is TGTGCCAGCAGCTCGGGTGGATCCTACGAGCAGTACTTC. It specifies CASSSGGSYEQYF.

This clone was seen a handful of times. The chain recombines TRBV4-1 with TRBJ1-2; maybe TRBD1 (6 bases). CDR1 and CDR2 from the germline V gene are MGHRA and YSYEKL. The CDR3 has 17 amino acids. Trimming removed 0 bases from V and 1 base from J, with 15 bases in between. In DNA, the CDR3 is TGCGCCAGCAGCCAAGAAGGTACAGGGAGATTTAACTATGGCTACACCTTC. As protein: CASSQEGTGRFNYGYTF.

The J gene is TRBJ2-7, the V gene TRBV2; 9 positions match TRBD2. After removal of 0 bases from V and 9 bases from J, the junction contained 12 bases not matched to a gene. Per germline, CDR1 SNHLY and CDR2 FYNNEI. This CDR3 spans 16 amino acids. The CDR3: CASSEALRLAGMGQYF. CDR3 bases: TGTGCCAGCAGTGAAGCGCTTAGGCTAGCGGGGATGGGGCAGTACTTC.

The chain couples TRBV30 to TRBJ1-1, with 10 bases matching TRBD1. Per germline, CDR1 GTSNPN and CDR2 SVGIG (reference sequence). Trimming took 4 bases from V and 5 from J; bases not matched to a gene: 10. The CDR3 contains 15 residues. The CDR3 DNA is TGTGCCTGGAACATGCCGACAGGGGGCGAGACTGAAGCTTTCTTT. The encoded protein is CAWNMPTGGETEAFF.

The genes are TRBV11-2 and TRBJ2-7, with 10 bases lining up with TRBD1. V was pared by 6 bases and J by 3 bases, with 5 bases of the junction left unmatched. Germline CDR1 reads SGHAT; CDR2 reads FQNNGV. This CDR3 has 14 amino acids. Written as DNA, the CDR3 is TGTGCCAGCAGTCCGGGACAGGGGCGCTACGAGCAGTACTTC. Its translation: CASSPGQGRYEQYF. The complete variable domain, with remaining parts taken from reference TRBV11-2 and TRBJ2-7, reads EAGVAQSPRYKIIEKRQSVAFWCNPISGHATLYWYQQILGQGPKLLIQFQNNGVVDDSQLPKDRFSAERLKGVDSTLKIQPAKLEDSAVYLCASSPGQGRYEQYFGPGTRLTVT.

The chain combines TRBV5-1 with TRBJ1-2; TRBD1 matches at 7 bases. This CDR3 has 15 amino acids. The germline CDR1 and CDR2 sequences are SGHRS and YFSETQ. V was pared by 6 bases and J by 1 base, with 9 bases of the junction left unmatched. CDR3 protein: CASTRTGQRNYGYTF. The DNA of the CDR3 is TGCGCCAGCACCCGGACGGGACAGCGTAACTATGGCTACACCTTC.

The chain has TRBV5-1 and TRBJ1-3; 7 bases are a match to TRBD1. The V and J ends lost 4 bases and 1 base, in that order; junction bases with no gene match: 11. The CDR3 covers 17 residues. Germline assignment: CDR1 SGHRS and CDR2 YFSETQ. The CDR3 sequence: CASSPEGQGESGNTIYF. The CDR3 nucleotides read TGCGCCAGCAGCCCGGAGGGGCAGGGGGAATCTGGAAACACCATATATTTT.